The 18 T cell receptor beta chains listed next were all sequenced from one sample in a study of blood T cell repertoires in COVID-19. Only in-frame clones appear in the TCRdb table, and some are missing; sequencing was by immunoSEQ multiplex PCR. Of roughly 25,000 clones in the sample, about four fifths were seen once. The sequenced sample was peripheral blood. The origin of the receptors is a man aged 50 or older with COVID-19, enrolled during active disease.

This clone was detected only once. The chain recombines TRBV5-5 with TRBJ1-1, with unresolved D. Per germline, CDR1 SGHKS and CDR2 YYEKEE (reference sequence). V shed 6 bases and J shed 5 bases, with 11 bases lying between them. CDR3 size: 12 residues. The CDR3 region is CASNNGWTEAFF. The CDR3 nucleotides read TGTGCCAGCAACAATGGTTGGACTGAAGCTTTCTTT.

The gene calls are TRBV7-3 and TRBJ2-5; 7 nucleotides match TRBD1. In germline, CDR1 is SGHTA, CDR2 FQGTGA. The V segment lost 4 bases and the J segment 9 bases; nucleotides outside the gene matches: 11. The CDR3 sequence is 14 residues long. In nucleotides, the CDR3 is TGTGCCAGCAGCTCGGGACAGCCCTTCGCTGCCCAGTACTTC. Translation gives CASSSGQPFAAQYF.

V usage is TRBV5-1 and J usage is TRBJ1-1; D gene unclear. V was pared by 5 bases and J by 1 base, with 12 bases between. The CDR3 runs to 14 residues. The germline V gene has CDR1 SGHRS and CDR2 YFSETQ. The CDR3 here is CASREGAQNTEAFF. The CDR3 DNA sequence: TGCGCCAGCAGGGAGGGAGCTCAGAACACTGAAGCTTTCTTT.

The chain joins TRBV29-1 to TRBJ2-7, with D maybe TRBD1 (6 bases). Trimming stripped 0 bases from V and 3 bases from J, with 12 bases between. The CDR3 has 14 amino acids. Germline CDR1 reads SQVTM; CDR2 reads ANQGSEA. CDR3 amino acids: CSVEEGVRGYEQYF. CDR3 DNA sequence: TGCAGCGTTGAAGAGGGGGTCAGGGGCTACGAGCAGTACTTC.

The chain has TRBV5-1 and TRBJ2-3, with D tentatively TRBD1 (5 bases). The ends were cut back, 2 bases at V and 2 bases at J, with 9 bases in the middle. The CDR3 covers 14 residues. Germline V gives CDR1 SGHRS, CDR2 YFSETQ. The DNA for the CDR3 is TGCGCCAGCAGCTTACCGGACAACACAGATACGCAGTATTTT. Translation gives CASSLPDNTDTQYF.

V gene TRBV24-1 combines with J gene TRBJ2-5; TRBD1 matches 7 bases. Germline CDR1 KGHDR, CDR2 SFDVKD. The CDR3 has 16 amino acids. Trimming removed 5 bases from V and 4 bases from J; junction bases left unmatched: 12. In nucleotides, the CDR3 is TGTGCCACCAGTGCCCGGGACAGTCCAGGAAGAGAGACCCAGTACTTC. It translates to CATSARDSPGRETQYF.

The V call is TRBV19, the J call TRBJ1-5; D not resolved. V was pared by 3 bases and J by 5 bases, with 5 bases between. Germline CDR1 is LNHDA and CDR2 is SQIVND (reference sequence). The CDR3 totals 12 residues. The CDR3 region has the DNA TGTGCCAGTAGTATTAATCATCAGCCCCAGCATTTT. Translation: CASSINHQPQHF.

This clone was detected a few times. V and J are TRBV12-5 and TRBJ1-5; D not resolved. The CDR3 has 15 residues. Trimming left V 6 bases short and J 0 bases short, with 12 bases between. Per the germline V gene, CDR1 is LGHNT and CDR2 is FRNRAP. CDR3: CASGSEGYSNQPQHF. In DNA form, the CDR3 reads TGTGCTAGTGGCTCTGAGGGTTATAGCAATCAGCCCCAGCATTTT.

The chain combines TRBV27 with TRBJ2-7; a possible D gene is TRBD2 (6 bases). The germline V gene has CDR1 MNHEY and CDR2 SMNVEV (reference sequence). V shed 4 bases and J shed 0 bases, with 13 bases lying between them. The CDR3 has 15 residues. The CDR3 DNA reads TGTGCCAGCAGTTCACCCGGACTACACTCCTACGAGCAGTACTTC. This encodes CASSSPGLHSYEQYF.

The CDR3 loop is CASRLQLGRANVLTF. CDR3 bases: TGTGCCAGCAGGTTACAACTAGGCCGGGCCAACGTCCTGACTTTC. This chain joins TRBV7-9 and TRBJ2-6, with D possibly matching TRBD2 (5 bases). The CDR3 consists of 15 residues. V was clipped by 6 bases and J by 5 bases, with 14 bases between them. Germline values: CDR1 SEHNR, CDR2 FQNEAQ (reference sequence).

The J gene is TRBJ1-4, the V gene TRBV20-1; D perhaps matches TRBD1 (5 bases). The CDR3 runs 16 residues. The V end was cut by 3 bases, the J end by 7 bases, with 21 bases between. Germline V gene sequence: CDR1 DFQATT, CDR2 SNEGSKA (reference sequence). The CDR3 DNA is TGCAGTGCTAGTTCGGTTGAGGCAGGGCGTTCTGAAAAACTGTTTTTT. Its protein is CSASSVEAGRSEKLFF.

A few counts support this clone. The chain joins TRBV3-1 (or the pseudogene TRBV3-2) to TRBJ2-7; possibly TRBD1 for D (6 bases). Trimming pared 4 bases from V and 2 bases from J, leaving 12 bases between. The CDR3 is 14 residues long. The V gene's germline CDR1 is LGHDT and CDR2 YNNKEL (reference sequence). In nucleotides, the CDR3 is TGTGCCAGCAGCCCTCAGGACAGACCCTACGAGCAGTACTTC. Its protein product is CASSPQDRPYEQYF.

This clone was picked up a small number of times. V gene TRBV5-5 combines with J gene TRBJ2-2, with a tentative D call TRBD2 (5 bases). The V and J ends lost 4 bases and 2 bases respectively, with 15 bases between them. The germline gives CDR1 SGHKS, CDR2 YYEKEE (reference sequence). The CDR3 is 16 amino acids. For the CDR3, the DNA is TGTGCCAGCAGCCTGACCGAACTAGGAAACACCGGGGAGCTGTTTTTT. Protein product: CASSLTELGNTGELFF. The entire variable domain, with the rest obtained from reference TRBV5-5 and TRBJ2-2, is as follows: DAGVTQSPTHLIKTRGQQVTLRCSPISGHKSVSWYQQVLGQGPQFIFQYYEKEERGRGNFPDRFSARQFPNYSSELNVNALLLGDSALYLCASSLTELGNTGELFFGEGSRLTVL.

This chain connects TRBV19 to TRBJ2-1; D ambiguous. CDR3 length: 13 amino acids. CDR1 and CDR2 from the germline V gene are LNHDA and SQIVND (reference sequence). Trimming removed 3 bases at V and 0 bases at J, with 3 bases between. CDR3: CASSISSYNEQFF. DNA of the CDR3: TGTGCCAGTAGTATTAGCTCCTACAATGAGCAGTTCTTC.

J is TRBJ2-1 and V is TRBV10-2; a weak D match, TRBD1 (5 bases). Per the germline V gene, CDR1 is WSHSY and CDR2 is SAAADI. Trimming took 7 bases from V and 8 from J, leaving 15 bases between them. CDR3 length: 13 amino acids. CDR3 sequence (DNA): TGCGCCAGCAATTCCCCAGGGAAGGATGAGCAGTTCTTC. As protein: CASNSPGKDEQFF.

V and J are TRBV4-1 and TRBJ1-5; D uncertain. V lost 4 bases, J lost 7 bases, and 17 bases lay in between. There are 15 residues in the CDR3. Per the germline V gene, CDR1 is MGHRA and CDR2 is YSYEKL. CDR3 bases: TGCGCCAGCAGCCCCTTGTCCGGTCCACGGCAGCCCCAGCATTTT. It specifies CASSPLSGPRQPQHF.

This chain links TRBV21-1 with TRBJ2-7; the table's D call, TRBD1, was not checked against the DNA. TRBV21-1 is a listed pseudogene. This CDR3 has 13 residues. DNA for the CDR3: TGTGCCAGCAGCAAAAAAAGACAGGGCGAGCAGTACTTC. Amino acids: CASSKKRQGEQYF.

The chain employs TRBV30 and TRBJ1-2; D unclear. V was pared by 2 bases and J by 3 bases, with 13 bases between. The CDR3 covers 14 residues. Per the germline V gene, CDR1 is GTSNPN and CDR2 is SVGIG (reference sequence). CDR3 bases: TGTGCCTGGAGTCCTACTTTGGGCGACTATGGCTACACCTTC. Amino acid sequence: CAWSPTLGDYGYTF.